The source of this TCR beta chain is a study of T cell responses to AZD1222 COVID-19 vaccine (dated by TCRdb to the early 2020s). With respect to the entire study: TCR sequencing was performed for 233 trial participants, of whom approximately 200 were given two doses of AZD1222 and around 25 were given two doses of MenACWY control vaccine. Trial participants were enrolled by age into 18-55, 56-69 and 70-plus year subgroups, with approximately 160, 26 and 62 TCR-sequenced participants respectively.

Notes on this clone: Which antigen it targets is not known. No much larger clone is present one base from it, and per-base qualities are unavailable.

The time point label corresponds to: about 28 days (+/-7) after the second vaccine dose. AZD1222 recipients whose second dose came at about 4 weeks and those whose second dose came at about 12 weeks were combined into one group, since spike-specific TCR depth and breadth did not differ between the two schedules. The vaccinee samples were drawn from two UK trials, COV001 and COV002, one of which was a single-blind randomized controlled phase 2/3 trial testing AZD1222 (ChAdOx1 nCoV-19) in healthy adults. For TCRbeta chain sequencing, PBMC samples from trial participants were taken at day 0 and at day 28 after the second dose. Paper-wide results and their limitations: A significant rise in spike-specific TCR breadth and depth was observed after two AZD1222 doses relative to day 0 and relative to MenACWY recipients. Reportedly, close to half of the unique spike-specific TCRs recognized epitopes lying outside the regions that are mutated in the B.1.351 and B.1.1.7 variants. In the small 56-69-year group, the increase in depth fell short of significance, most likely because of low power. Vaccine-associated CD4 TCRs spanned the whole spike protein, with dominant responses in regions 160-218 and 743-854. Because no day 14 peak-response samples were available, repertoires were characterized only after the peak T cell response. Conclusions about previously exposed vaccinees were limited because only six AZD1222 recipients were SARS-CoV-2 seropositive at baseline. Most participants were white British and females outnumbered males, and the authors suggested that clonal diversity may have been underestimated.

The CDR3 regions of human TCRbeta chains were analyzed by immunosequencing. In the paper's pipeline: Repertoire TCRs were matched against a reference library of SARS-CoV-2-specific TCRs generated with the MIRA antigen-specificity platform. Breadth was defined as the fraction of unique TCRs that were SARS-CoV-2-associated. Depth was defined as the fraction of total T cells that were SARS-CoV-2-associated. Using the MIRA data, every spike-specific TCR was mapped to the spike region that the TCR reacted to and assigned to either a CD4 or a CD8 class. Log10-transformed breadth and depth values were compared by one-way ANOVA with Sidak's multiple comparisons tests. In its TCRdb copy, this immuneACCESS table keeps in-frame sequences only and misses some clones. Where compared with another copy, unresolved V genes explain less than half of these, and the others have no known cause. The V and J calls and clone size come from that table; D and trimming were worked out from the DNA. The table for this sample lists about 39,000 clones; about nine tenths of them were counted only once. About 40% of the sample comes from the top ten.

The specimen was peripheral blood, collected 28 days after the second AZD1222 dose. The sequence was collected from an adult who received the AZD1222 COVID-19 vaccine.

The DNA sequence reads TGTGCCAGCAGTGGGGGCCAGCGGCCTCAAGAGACCCAGTACTTC. It translates to CASSGGQRPQETQYF. The chain links TRBV2 with TRBJ2-5, with the D call tentatively TRBD1 or TRBD2, each fitting 5 bases. The CDR3 contains 15 residues, cysteine and phenylalanine counted. This entry keeps only the CDR3 DNA: 45 bases, framed from base 1. For CDR1 and CDR2, the germline V gene lists SNHLY and FYNNEI. V loses 4 bases of germline sequence and J loses 2 bases, and the interval between the two ends is 14 bases.